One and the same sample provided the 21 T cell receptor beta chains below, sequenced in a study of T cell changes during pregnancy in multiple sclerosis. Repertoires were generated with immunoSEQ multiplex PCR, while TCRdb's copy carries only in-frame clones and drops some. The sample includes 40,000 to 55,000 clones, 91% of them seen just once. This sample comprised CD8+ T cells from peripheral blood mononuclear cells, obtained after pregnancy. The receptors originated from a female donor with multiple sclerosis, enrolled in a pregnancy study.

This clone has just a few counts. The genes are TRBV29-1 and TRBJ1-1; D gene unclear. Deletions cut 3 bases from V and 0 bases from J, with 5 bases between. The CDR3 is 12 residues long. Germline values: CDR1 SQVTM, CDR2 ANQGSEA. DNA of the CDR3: TGCAGCGTTGACAGGATGAACACTGAAGCTTTCTTT. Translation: CSVDRMNTEAFF.

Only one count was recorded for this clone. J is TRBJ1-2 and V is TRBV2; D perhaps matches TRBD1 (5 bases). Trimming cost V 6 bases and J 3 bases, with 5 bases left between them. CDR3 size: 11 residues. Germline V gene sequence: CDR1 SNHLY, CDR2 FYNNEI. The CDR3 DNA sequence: TGTGCCAGCAGACAGGACTATGGCTACACCTTC. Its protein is CASRQDYGYTF.

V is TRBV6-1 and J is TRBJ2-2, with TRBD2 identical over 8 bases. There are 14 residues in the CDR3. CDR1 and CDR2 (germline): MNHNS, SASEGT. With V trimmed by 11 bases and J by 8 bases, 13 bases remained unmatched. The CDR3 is CALSPSGSRGELFF. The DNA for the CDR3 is TGTGCCTTGTCTCCCAGCGGGAGTCGTGGGGAGCTGTTTTTT.

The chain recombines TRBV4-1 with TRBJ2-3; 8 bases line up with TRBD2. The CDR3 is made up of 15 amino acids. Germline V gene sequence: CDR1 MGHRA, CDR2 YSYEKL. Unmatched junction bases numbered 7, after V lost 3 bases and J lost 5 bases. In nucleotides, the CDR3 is TGCGCCAGCAGCCATGGCGGGAGGTTAGGAGATACGCAGTATTTT. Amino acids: CASSHGGRLGDTQYF.

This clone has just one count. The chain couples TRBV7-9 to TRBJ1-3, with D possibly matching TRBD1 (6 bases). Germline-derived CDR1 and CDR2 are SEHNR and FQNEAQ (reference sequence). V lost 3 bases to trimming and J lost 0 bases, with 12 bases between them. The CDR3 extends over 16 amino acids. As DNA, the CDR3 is TGTGCCAGCAGCTTGGCTCCAGGGGCCTCTGGAAACACCATATATTTT. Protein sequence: CASSLAPGASGNTIYF.

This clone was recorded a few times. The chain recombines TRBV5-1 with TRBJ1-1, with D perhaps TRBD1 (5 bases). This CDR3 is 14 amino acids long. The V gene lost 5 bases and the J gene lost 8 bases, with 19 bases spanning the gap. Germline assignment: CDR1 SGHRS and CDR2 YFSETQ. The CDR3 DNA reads TGCGCCAGCAGGGGGGGGATAGGGCAGAACGAAGCTTTCTTT. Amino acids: CASRGGIGQNEAFF. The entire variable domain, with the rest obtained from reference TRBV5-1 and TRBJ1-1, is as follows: KAGVTQTPRYLIKTRGQQVTLSCSPISGHRSVSWYQQTPGQGLQFLFEYFSETQRNKGNFPGRFSGRQFSNSRSEMNVSTLELGDSALYLCASRGGIGQNEAFFGQGTRLTVV.

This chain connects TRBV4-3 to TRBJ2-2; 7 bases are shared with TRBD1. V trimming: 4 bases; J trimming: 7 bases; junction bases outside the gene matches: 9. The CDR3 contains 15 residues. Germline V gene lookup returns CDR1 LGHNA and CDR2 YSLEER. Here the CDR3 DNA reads TGCGCCAGCAGCCGATACGACAGGGCGATCGGGGAGCTGTTTTTT. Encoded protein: CASSRYDRAIGELFF.

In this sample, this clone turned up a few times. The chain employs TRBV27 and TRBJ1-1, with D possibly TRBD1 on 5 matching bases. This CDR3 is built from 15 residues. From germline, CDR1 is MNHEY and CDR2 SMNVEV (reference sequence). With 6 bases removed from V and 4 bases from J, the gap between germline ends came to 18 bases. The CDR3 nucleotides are TGTGCCAGCAGGGGGGGGACCCAAGGAGGCACTGAAGCTTTCTTT. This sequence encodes CASRGGTQGGTEAFF.

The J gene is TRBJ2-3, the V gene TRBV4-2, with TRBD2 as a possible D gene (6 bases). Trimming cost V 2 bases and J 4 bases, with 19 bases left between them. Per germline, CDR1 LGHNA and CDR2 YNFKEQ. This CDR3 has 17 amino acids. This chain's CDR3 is CASSQYLGGMAPDTQYF. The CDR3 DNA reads TGTGCCAGCAGCCAATACTTAGGAGGGATGGCGCCAGATACGCAGTATTTT.

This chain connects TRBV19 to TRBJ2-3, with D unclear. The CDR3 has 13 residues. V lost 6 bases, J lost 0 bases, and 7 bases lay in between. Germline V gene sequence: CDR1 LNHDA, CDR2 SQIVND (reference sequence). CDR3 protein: CASRSLSTDTQYF. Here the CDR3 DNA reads TGTGCCAGTAGGTCTCTTAGCACAGATACGCAGTATTTT.

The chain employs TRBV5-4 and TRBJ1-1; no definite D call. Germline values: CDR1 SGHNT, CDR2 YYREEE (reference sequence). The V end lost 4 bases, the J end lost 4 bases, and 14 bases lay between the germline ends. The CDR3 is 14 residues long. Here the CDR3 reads CASSVRGSRTEAFF. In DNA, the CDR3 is TGTGCCAGCAGCGTCCGCGGTTCGCGCACTGAAGCTTTCTTT.

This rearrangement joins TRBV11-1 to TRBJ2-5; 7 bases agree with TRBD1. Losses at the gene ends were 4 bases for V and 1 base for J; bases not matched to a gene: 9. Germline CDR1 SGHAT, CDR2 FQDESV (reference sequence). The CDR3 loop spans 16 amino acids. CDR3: CASSSRDSRTQETQYF. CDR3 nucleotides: TGTGCCAGCAGCTCCCGGGACAGTAGGACCCAAGAGACCCAGTACTTC.

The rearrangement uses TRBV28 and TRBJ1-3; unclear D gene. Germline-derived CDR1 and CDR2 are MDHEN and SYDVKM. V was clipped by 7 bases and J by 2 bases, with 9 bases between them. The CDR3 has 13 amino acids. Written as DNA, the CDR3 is TGTGCCAGCAATTCCTCTCCTGGAAACACCATATATTTT. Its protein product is CASNSSPGNTIYF. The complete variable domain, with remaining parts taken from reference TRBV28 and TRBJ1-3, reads DVKVTQSSRYLVKRTGEKVFLECVQDMDHENMFWYRQDPGLGLRLIYFSYDVKMKEKGDIPEGYSVSREKKERFSLILESASTNQTSMYLCASNSSPGNTIYFGEGSWLTVV.

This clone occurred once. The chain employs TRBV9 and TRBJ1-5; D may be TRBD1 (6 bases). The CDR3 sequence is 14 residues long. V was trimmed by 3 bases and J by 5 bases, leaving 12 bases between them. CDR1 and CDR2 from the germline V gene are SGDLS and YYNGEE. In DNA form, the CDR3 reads TGTGCCAGCAGCGCAGAGAAGGGGGATCAGCCCCAGCATTTT. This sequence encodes CASSAEKGDQPQHF.

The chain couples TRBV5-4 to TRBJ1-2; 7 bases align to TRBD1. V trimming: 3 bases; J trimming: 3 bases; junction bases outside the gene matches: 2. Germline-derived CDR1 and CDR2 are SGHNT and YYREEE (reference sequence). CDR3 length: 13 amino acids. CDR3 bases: TGTGCCAGCAGCTCAGGGACAGACTATGGCTACACCTTC. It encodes CASSSGTDYGYTF.

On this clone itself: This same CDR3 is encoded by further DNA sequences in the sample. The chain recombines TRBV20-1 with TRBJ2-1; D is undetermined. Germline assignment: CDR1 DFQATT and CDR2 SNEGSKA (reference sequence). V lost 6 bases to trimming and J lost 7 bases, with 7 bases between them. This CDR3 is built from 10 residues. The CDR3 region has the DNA TGCAGTGCCGGGTCGAATGAGCAGTTCTTC. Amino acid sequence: CSAGSNEQFF.

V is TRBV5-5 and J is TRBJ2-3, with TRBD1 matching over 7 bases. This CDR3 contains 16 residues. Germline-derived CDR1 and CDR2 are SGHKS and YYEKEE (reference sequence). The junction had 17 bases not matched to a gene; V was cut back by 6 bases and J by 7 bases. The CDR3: CASMIFRDSRSNTQYF. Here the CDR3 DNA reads TGTGCCAGCATGATATTCCGGGACAGCCGCTCCAATACGCAGTATTTT.

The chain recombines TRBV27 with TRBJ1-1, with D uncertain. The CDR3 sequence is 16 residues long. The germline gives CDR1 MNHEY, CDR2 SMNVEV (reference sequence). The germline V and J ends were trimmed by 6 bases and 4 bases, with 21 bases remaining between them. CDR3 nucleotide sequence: TGTGCCAGCAGCTACCTACCCGGGGAGGCGGGCACTGAAGCTTTCTTT. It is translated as CASSYLPGEAGTEAFF.

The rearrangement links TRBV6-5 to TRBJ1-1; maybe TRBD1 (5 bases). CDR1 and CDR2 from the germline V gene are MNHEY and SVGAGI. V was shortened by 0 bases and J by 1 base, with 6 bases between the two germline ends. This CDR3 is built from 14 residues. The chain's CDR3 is CASSYSGGNTEAFF. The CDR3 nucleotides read TGTGCCAGCAGTTACTCGGGGGGGAACACTGAAGCTTTCTTT.

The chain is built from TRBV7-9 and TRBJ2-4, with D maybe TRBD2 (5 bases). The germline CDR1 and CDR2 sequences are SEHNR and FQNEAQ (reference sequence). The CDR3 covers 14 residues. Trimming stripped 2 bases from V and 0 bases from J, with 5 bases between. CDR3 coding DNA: TGTGCCAGCAGCTTACGGGAAGCCAAAAACATTCAGTACTTC. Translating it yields CASSLREAKNIQYF.

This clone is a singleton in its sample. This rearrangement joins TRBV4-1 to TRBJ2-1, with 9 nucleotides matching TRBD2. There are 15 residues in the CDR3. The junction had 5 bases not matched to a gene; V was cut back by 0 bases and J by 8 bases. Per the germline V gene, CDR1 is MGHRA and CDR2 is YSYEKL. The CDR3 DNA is TGCGCCAGCAGCCAAGAGCGGGAGGGCCTAGATGAGCAGTTCTTC. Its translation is CASSQEREGLDEQFF.